The rows below give T cell receptor beta chains drawn from one sample of a study of human T cells and chemical hapten exposure. TCRdb called the RACE reads again in MiXCR, with one record for every CDR3 protein. The sample lists about 37,000 distinct CDR3 sequences, 5% to 8% occurring once. The sample consisted of whole blood, taken in connection with sensitization to the hapten diphenylcyclopropenone (DPC). All receptors derive from a woman under 40 with alopecia areata. Some clones in this sample may be carry-over from other donors' samples. CDR3s include the opening cysteine and the closing phenylalanine or tryptophan. The D gene is left open where the match is weak. Size values are once, few and many counts, or a class for expanded clones, and some rows have none.

v_call: TRBV20-1
j_call: TRBJ2-3
clone_size: medium-sized
d_call: TRBD2
cdr3_aa: CSAETTPTSGGADTQYF
cdr3_nt: TGCAGTGCCGAGACTACCCCGACTAGCGGGGGGGCGGATACGCAGTATTTT

v_call: TRBV7-6
j_call: TRBJ2-2
clone_size: many
d_call: .
cdr3_aa: CASSQREYAGELFF
cdr3_nt: TGTGCCAGCAGTCAGAGGGAATACGCCGGGGAGCTGTTTTTT

v_call: TRBV7-2
j_call: TRBJ2-1
clone_size: few
d_call: .
cdr3_aa: CASSLGHRGSYNEQFF
cdr3_nt: TGTGCCAGCAGCTTAGGACACCGAGGGTCCTACAATGAGCAGTTCTTC

v_call: TRBV2
j_call: TRBJ1-2
clone_size: few
d_call: TRBD1
cdr3_aa: CASRGQVPYGYTF
cdr3_nt: TGTGCCAGCAGGGGACAGGTTCCCTATGGCTACACCTTC

v_call: TRBV30
j_call: TRBJ1-4
clone_size: medium-sized
d_call: .
cdr3_aa: CAWRGDTANEKLFF
cdr3_nt: TGTGCCTGGAGAGGGGACACCGCTAATGAAAAACTGTTTTTT

v_call: TRBV5-1
j_call: TRBJ1-6
clone_size: many
d_call: .
cdr3_aa: CASSTGQQSSYNSPLHF
cdr3_nt: TGCGCCAGCAGCACCGGACAGCAGAGCTCCTATAATTCACCCCTCCACTTT

v_call: TRBV29-1
j_call: TRBJ2-4
clone_size: few
d_call: TRBD2
cdr3_aa: CSVEGSGGAKNIQYF
cdr3_nt: TGCAGCGTTGAGGGGAGCGGGGGTGCCAAAAACATTCAGTACTTC

v_call: TRBV6-1
j_call: TRBJ2-7
clone_size: many
d_call: .
cdr3_aa: CASSEANLGKGLAYEQYF
cdr3_nt: TGTGCCAGCAGTGAAGCTAATTTAGGGAAGGGTCTCGCCTACGAGCAGTACTTC

v_call: TRBV7-2
j_call: TRBJ1-2
clone_size: many
d_call: .
cdr3_aa: CASSLDSLMGYTF
cdr3_nt: TGTGCCAGCAGCTTGGACAGTCTTATGGGCTACACCTTC

v_call: TRBV5-1
j_call: TRBJ2-3
clone_size: few
d_call: TRBD2
cdr3_aa: CASSLDSGGSTDTQYF
cdr3_nt: TGCGCCAGCAGCTTGGATAGCGGGGGAAGCACAGATACGCAGTATTTT

v_call: TRBV6-2/TRBV6-3
j_call: TRBJ1-6
clone_size: many
d_call: .
cdr3_aa: CASNPWQNSPLHF
cdr3_nt: TGTGCCAGCAATCCCTGGCAGAATTCACCCCTCCACTTT

v_call: TRBV7-6
j_call: TRBJ2-5
clone_size: many
d_call: TRBD2
cdr3_aa: CASSSGTRGLGTQYF
cdr3_nt: TGTGCCAGCAGCTCCGGGACTAGGGGTTTAGGGACCCAGTACTTC

v_call: TRBV29-1
j_call: TRBJ2-1
clone_size: many
d_call: .
cdr3_aa: CSVLSSYNEQFF
cdr3_nt: TGCAGCGTTCTTAGCTCCTACAATGAGCAGTTCTTC

v_call: TRBV6-1
j_call: TRBJ2-7
clone_size: many
d_call: .
cdr3_aa: CASSVDGHYEQYF
cdr3_nt: TGTGCCAGCAGTGTAGACGGACACTACGAGCAGTACTTC

v_call: TRBV2
j_call: TRBJ2-5
clone_size: few
d_call: .
cdr3_aa: CASSEMSIQETQYF
cdr3_nt: TGTGCCAGCAGTGAGATGAGTATCCAAGAGACCCAGTACTTC

v_call: TRBV12-3/TRBV12-4
j_call: TRBJ2-1
clone_size: few
d_call: TRBD1
cdr3_aa: CASSSLPGQGVNEQFF
cdr3_nt: TGTGCCAGCAGTTCTCTCCCCGGACAGGGAGTCAATGAGCAGTTCTTC

v_call: TRBV12-3/TRBV12-4
j_call: TRBJ1-1
clone_size: few
d_call: .
cdr3_aa: CASSLGVPGAFF
cdr3_nt: TGTGCCAGCAGTTTAGGGGTTCCAGGAGCTTTCTTT

v_call: TRBV6-2/TRBV6-3
j_call: TRBJ2-7
clone_size: few
d_call: .
cdr3_aa: CASAGFAYEQYF
cdr3_nt: TGTGCCAGCGCGGGGTTCGCCTACGAGCAGTACTTC

v_call: TRBV7-2
j_call: TRBJ2-7
clone_size: few
d_call: TRBD1
cdr3_aa: CASSPTGQGAREQYF
cdr3_nt: TGTGCCAGCAGCCCTACGGGACAGGGGGCTCGCGAGCAGTACTTC

v_call: TRBV28
j_call: TRBJ1-5
clone_size: few
d_call: .
cdr3_aa: CASISRGREQPQHF
cdr3_nt: TGTGCCAGCATCTCACGGGGGCGGGAACAGCCCCAGCATTTT

v_call: TRBV5-6
j_call: TRBJ1-6
clone_size: few
d_call: .
cdr3_aa: CASSFENSPLHF
cdr3_nt: TGTGCCAGCAGCTTTGAGAATTCACCCCTCCACTTT

v_call: TRBV5-1
j_call: TRBJ2-7
clone_size: .
d_call: TRBD1
cdr3_aa: CASSRGQGIYEQYF
cdr3_nt: TGCGCCAGCAGCCGAGGACAGGGGATCTACGAGCAGTACTTC

v_call: TRBV7-2
j_call: TRBJ2-5
clone_size: many
d_call: TRBD2
cdr3_aa: CASSRLAVQETQYF
cdr3_nt: TGTGCCAGCAGCCGACTAGCGGTCCAAGAGACCCAGTACTTC

v_call: TRBV20-1
j_call: TRBJ2-1
clone_size: .
d_call: .
cdr3_aa: CSVTEYNEQFF
cdr3_nt: TGCAGTGTGACAGAGTACAATGAGCAGTTCTTC

v_call: TRBV28
j_call: TRBJ1-3
clone_size: few
d_call: .
cdr3_aa: CASSFRPTPRNTIYF
cdr3_nt: TGTGCCAGCAGTTTCAGACCGACCCCGAGAAACACCATATATTTT

v_call: TRBV12-3/TRBV12-4
j_call: TRBJ1-6
clone_size: many
d_call: .
cdr3_aa: CASSPQLSSYNSPLHF
cdr3_nt: TGTGCCAGCAGCCCTCAACTCAGCTCCTATAATTCACCCCTCCACTTT

v_call: TRBV6-2/TRBV6-3
j_call: TRBJ2-1
clone_size: .
d_call: .
cdr3_aa: CASMGSGNEQFF
cdr3_nt: TGTGCCAGCATGGGGTCCGGGAATGAGCAGTTCTTC

v_call: TRBV6-5
j_call: TRBJ1-1
clone_size: many
d_call: .
cdr3_aa: CASSYDRMNTEAFF
cdr3_nt: TGTGCCAGCAGTTACGACAGAATGAACACTGAAGCTTTCTTT

v_call: TRBV28
j_call: TRBJ2-7
clone_size: few
d_call: .
cdr3_aa: CASTSRAYEQYF
cdr3_nt: TGTGCCAGCACCTCCCGGGCCTACGAGCAGTACTTC

v_call: TRBV12-3/TRBV12-4
j_call: TRBJ1-1
clone_size: many
d_call: TRBD1
cdr3_aa: CASSQGGGWVEAFF
cdr3_nt: TGTGCCAGCAGTCAGGGGGGGGGCTGGGTTGAAGCTTTCTTT

v_call: TRBV3-1
j_call: TRBJ1-6
clone_size: many
d_call: .
cdr3_aa: CASSQVSQGSSPLHF
cdr3_nt: TGTGCCAGCAGCCAAGTGAGCCAGGGGAGCTCACCCCTCCACTTT

v_call: TRBV7-9
j_call: TRBJ1-2
clone_size: .
d_call: .
cdr3_aa: CASSPFSAVNGYTF
cdr3_nt: TGTGCCAGCAGCCCCTTTTCGGCGGTGAATGGCTACACCTTC

v_call: TRBV2
j_call: TRBJ2-3
clone_size: .
d_call: TRBD2
cdr3_aa: CASGKERGPSTDTQYF
cdr3_nt: TGTGCCAGCGGTAAGGAGCGGGGGCCCAGCACAGATACGCAGTATTTT

v_call: TRBV27
j_call: TRBJ2-5
clone_size: many
d_call: TRBD1
cdr3_aa: CASSSTGAETQYF
cdr3_nt: TGTGCCAGCAGTTCGACAGGGGCGGAGACCCAGTACTTC

v_call: TRBV7-2
j_call: TRBJ1-5
clone_size: many
d_call: .
cdr3_aa: CASSLGSQGTQPQHF
cdr3_nt: TGTGCCAGCAGCTTGGGGTCACAGGGTACTCAGCCCCAGCATTTT

v_call: TRBV7-8
j_call: TRBJ2-7
clone_size: many
d_call: .
cdr3_aa: CASSLNQGAYEQYF
cdr3_nt: TGTGCCAGCAGCTTAAACCAGGGCGCCTACGAGCAGTACTTC

v_call: TRBV29-1
j_call: TRBJ1-1
clone_size: few
d_call: .
cdr3_aa: CSVGGPTEAFF
cdr3_nt: TGCAGCGTTGGGGGGCCCACTGAAGCTTTCTTT

v_call: TRBV6-5
j_call: TRBJ1-3
clone_size: many
d_call: .
cdr3_aa: CASSSLTYSGNTIYF
cdr3_nt: TGTGCCAGCAGTTCCCTGACCTATTCTGGAAACACCATATATTTT

v_call: TRBV6-2/TRBV6-3
j_call: TRBJ1-6
clone_size: many
d_call: TRBD1
cdr3_aa: CATRPGQGNTSPLHF
cdr3_nt: TGTGCCACCCGTCCAGGACAGGGGAACACTTCACCCCTCCACTTT

v_call: TRBV7-2
j_call: TRBJ2-3
clone_size: many
d_call: .
cdr3_aa: CASSLSGGANPDTQYF
cdr3_nt: TGTGCCAGCAGCTTAAGTGGGGGGGCGAACCCGGATACGCAGTATTTT

v_call: TRBV5-5
j_call: TRBJ1-5
clone_size: medium-sized
d_call: .
cdr3_aa: CASSYAPSNVQPQHF
cdr3_nt: TGTGCCAGCAGCTATGCCCCAAGCAACGTTCAGCCCCAGCATTTT

v_call: TRBV5-1
j_call: TRBJ2-3
clone_size: .
d_call: TRBD1
cdr3_aa: CASSLEDRVTDTQYF
cdr3_nt: TGCGCCAGCAGCTTGGAGGACAGGGTCACAGATACGCAGTATTTT

v_call: TRBV7-2
j_call: TRBJ2-7
clone_size: .
d_call: .
cdr3_aa: CASSPRPDRPKGEQYF
cdr3_nt: TGTGCCAGCAGCCCCAGACCCGACAGGCCCAAAGGGGAGCAGTACTTC

v_call: TRBV12-3/TRBV12-4
j_call: TRBJ2-7
clone_size: .
d_call: TRBD1
cdr3_aa: CASSRQGFAYEQYF
cdr3_nt: TGTGCCAGCAGTAGACAGGGTTTTGCCTACGAGCAGTACTTC

v_call: TRBV28
j_call: TRBJ2-1
clone_size: many
d_call: .
cdr3_aa: CASSFIDSSYNEQFF
cdr3_nt: TGTGCCAGCAGTTTCATCGACAGCTCCTACAATGAGCAGTTCTTC

v_call: TRBV20-1
j_call: TRBJ2-1
clone_size: .
d_call: TRBD1
cdr3_aa: CSASEQGSSYNEQFF
cdr3_nt: TGCAGTGCTAGCGAACAGGGGAGCTCCTACAATGAGCAGTTCTTC

v_call: TRBV4-1
j_call: TRBJ1-1
clone_size: many
d_call: TRBD1
cdr3_aa: CASSQSRGQMGTEAFF
cdr3_nt: TGCGCCAGCAGCCAAAGCAGGGGGCAAATGGGAACTGAAGCTTTCTTT

v_call: TRBV12-3/TRBV12-4
j_call: TRBJ1-6
clone_size: .
d_call: TRBD1
cdr3_aa: CASSNRGNNSPLHF
cdr3_nt: TGTGCCAGCAGCAACAGGGGAAATAATTCACCCCTCCACTTT

v_call: TRBV6-5
j_call: TRBJ2-2
clone_size: many
d_call: .
cdr3_aa: CASSSSFLSGELFF
cdr3_nt: TGTGCCAGCAGTTCCAGCTTTCTAAGCGGGGAGCTGTTTTTT

v_call: TRBV10-3
j_call: TRBJ2-7
clone_size: .
d_call: .
cdr3_aa: CAISDGPPSYEQYF
cdr3_nt: TGTGCCATCAGTGATGGCCCGCCCTCCTACGAGCAGTACTTC

v_call: TRBV10-2
j_call: TRBJ1-1
clone_size: .
d_call: TRBD1
cdr3_aa: CAISRQGNTEAFF
cdr3_nt: TGCGCCATTTCGAGACAGGGAAACACTGAAGCTTTCTTT

v_call: TRBV20-1
j_call: TRBJ2-1
clone_size: many
d_call: .
cdr3_aa: CSARGAGLFF
cdr3_nt: TGCAGTGCTAGAGGAGCAGGACTGTTCTTC

v_call: TRBV29-1
j_call: TRBJ1-1
clone_size: many
d_call: .
cdr3_aa: CSVTGSTAEAFF
cdr3_nt: TGCAGCGTAACAGGGAGTACTGCTGAAGCTTTCTTT

v_call: TRBV28
j_call: TRBJ2-5
clone_size: .
d_call: .
cdr3_aa: CASSSRTRGKETQYF
cdr3_nt: TGTGCCAGCAGTTCTCGCACTAGAGGTAAAGAGACCCAGTACTTC

v_call: TRBV2
j_call: TRBJ2-1
clone_size: .
d_call: .
cdr3_aa: CANSRGSNEQFF
cdr3_nt: TGTGCCAATTCAAGGGGATCCAATGAGCAGTTCTTC

v_call: TRBV7-3
j_call: TRBJ1-1
clone_size: many
d_call: .
cdr3_aa: CASSRYGWEEAFF
cdr3_nt: TGTGCCAGCAGCCGCTATGGGTGGGAGGAAGCTTTCTTT

v_call: TRBV20-1
j_call: TRBJ2-1
clone_size: few
d_call: .
cdr3_aa: CSARPGRTGQFF
cdr3_nt: TGCAGTGCTAGACCTGGCAGGACCGGGCAGTTCTTC